The next 29 T cell receptor beta chains were all read from a single sample in a study of blood T cell repertoires in COVID-19. TCRdb keeps only in-frame clones here, not all; method: immunoSEQ multiplex PCR. The sample has about 70,000 clones; around 90% are singletons. The sequencing input was peripheral blood. The origin of the receptors is a human donor in a cohort sampled during active COVID-19.

The rearrangement uses TRBV6-1 and TRBJ1-2; tentatively, D is TRBD1 (6 bases). V dropped 3 bases and J dropped 6 bases, with 8 bases sitting between them. Per the germline V gene, CDR1 is MNHNS and CDR2 is SASEGT. The CDR3 is 12 amino acids. The CDR3 spells CASSDRGDGYTF. The CDR3 nucleotides read TGTGCCAGCAGTGACAGGGGTGATGGCTACACCTTC.

CDR3 sequence (DNA): TGTGCCAGCAGCCTACTAGCCAGACATGAGCAGTTCTTC. It yields the protein CASSLLARHEQFF. V usage is TRBV12-3 or TRBV12-4 and J usage is TRBJ2-1; TRBD2 might be the D (6 bases). The CDR3 is 13 amino acids. The ends were cut back, 6 bases at V and 8 bases at J, with 14 bases in the middle.

J is TRBJ1-1 and V is TRBV6-5; D is possibly TRBD1 (5 bases). This CDR3 contains 15 residues. Trimming took 4 bases from V and 1 from J, leaving 13 bases between them. Germline CDR1 MNHEY, CDR2 SVGAGI. The CDR3 DNA reads TGTGCCAGCAGTTCACGACAGACTCAGAACACTGAAGCTTTCTTT. Protein product: CASSSRQTQNTEAFF.

The chain recombines TRBV30 with TRBJ2-6; the D gene is possibly TRBD1 (5 bases). This CDR3 comprises 16 residues. The germline V gene encodes CDR1 GTSNPN and CDR2 SVGIG (reference sequence). Deletions cut 4 bases from V and 4 bases from J, with 17 bases between. CDR3 region: CAWKGWRLAGANVLTF. For the CDR3, the DNA is TGTGCCTGGAAGGGGTGGCGGTTGGCGGGGGCCAACGTCCTGACTTTC.

This chain uses TRBV12-5 with TRBJ2-2; maybe TRBD2 (5 bases). The CDR3 is 15 residues long. Per the germline V gene, CDR1 is LGHNT and CDR2 is FRNRAP. Deletions cut 2 bases from V and 5 bases from J, with 12 bases between. The CDR3 nucleotides are TGTGCTAGTGGTTTGTACTCAGGCGGGACCGGGGAGCTGTTTTTT. Its translation: CASGLYSGGTGELFF.

The chain combines TRBV11-3 with TRBJ2-7; 7 nucleotides match TRBD2. The CDR3 runs to 13 residues. Unmatched junction bases numbered 3, after V lost 1 base and J lost 6 bases. CDR1 and CDR2 (germline): SGHNT, YENEEA. CDR3 nucleotide sequence: TGTGCCAGCAGCTTAGCGGGAGGCGGCGAGCAGTACTTC. Its translation is CASSLAGGGEQYF.

This clone has just a few counts. This chain links TRBV4-2 with TRBJ2-2, with TRBD2 identical over 10 bases. V was clipped by 3 bases and J by 6 bases; unmatched bases: 7. The CDR3 is 16 residues long. Germline V gene data show CDR1 as LGHNA and CDR2 as YNFKEQ. CDR3 in amino acids: CASSQTLAGEAGELFF. CDR3 coding DNA: TGTGCCAGCAGCCAGACTCTAGCGGGAGAGGCCGGGGAGCTGTTTTTT.

This clone has just one count. The chain employs TRBV25-1 and TRBJ1-4, with 9 nucleotides matching TRBD1. CDR1 is MGHDK, CDR2 SYGVNS, per germline. Trimming at V came to 4 bases and at J to 8 bases, leaving 8 bases not matched to a gene. The CDR3 totals 15 residues. The CDR3: CASSAGQGFGEKLFF. CDR3 DNA: TGTGCCAGCAGTGCAGGACAGGGGTTCGGCGAAAAACTGTTTTTT.

The J gene is TRBJ2-7, the V gene TRBV19; TRBD2 matches 14 bases. The V gene's germline CDR1 is LNHDA and CDR2 SQIVND (reference sequence). The CDR3 consists of 15 residues. V dropped 3 bases and J dropped 3; count of bases not matched to a gene: 1. The CDR3 coding sequence is TGTGCCAGTAGTATCGGGACTAGCGGGAGCTACGAGCAGTACTTC. It translates to CASSIGTSGSYEQYF.

This clone showed up just once. V and J are TRBV4-2 and TRBJ1-6; TRBD1 agrees at 9 bases. J was trimmed by 9 bases and V by 0 bases; bases with no gene match: 6. The CDR3 has 16 amino acids. Germline V gene sequence: CDR1 LGHNA, CDR2 YNFKEQ. CDR3 in amino acids: CASSQETRQGGSPLHF. The DNA for the CDR3 is TGTGCCAGCAGCCAAGAGACCCGACAGGGGGGTTCACCCCTCCACTTT.

V is TRBV6-5 and J is TRBJ1-2, with D perhaps TRBD1 (6 bases). Per germline, CDR1 MNHEY and CDR2 SVGAGI. V was shortened by 0 bases and J by 11 bases, with 16 bases between the two germline ends. The CDR3 totals 14 residues. In DNA, the CDR3 is TGTGCCAGCAGTTACTCGAGGGGGGGGCAGACTTACACCTTC. This translates into CASSYSRGGQTYTF.

This clone has only a few counts. CDR3 nucleotide sequence: TGTGCCAGCAGTACCCCGGACAGGCTCTCCTACGAGCAGTACTTC. Translated: CASSTPDRLSYEQYF. V usage is TRBV6-5 and J usage is TRBJ2-7; 7 bases match TRBD1. This CDR3 comprises 15 residues. Germline V gene sequence: CDR1 MNHEY, CDR2 SVGAGI. V lost 5 bases to trimming and J lost 0 bases; unmatched junction nucleotides: 7.

V gene TRBV12-5 combines with J gene TRBJ2-3, with D unresolved. Trimming took off 1 base at V and 1 base at J, with 9 bases between the two ends. The CDR3 spans 15 residues. Germline lookup yields CDR1 LGHNT and CDR2 FRNRAP. CDR3: CASGLDSLGTDTQYF. The CDR3 DNA sequence: TGTGCTAGTGGTTTGGACTCGCTCGGCACAGATACGCAGTATTTT.

The chain combines TRBV6-6 with TRBJ1-1, with a possible D match to TRBD1 (6 bases). V dropped 0 bases and J dropped 4 bases, with 12 bases sitting between them. From germline, CDR1 is MNHNY and CDR2 SVGAGI (reference sequence). The CDR3 is made up of 15 amino acids. The CDR3: CASSYSTGSSTEAFF. The CDR3 region has the DNA TGTGCCAGCAGTTACTCGACAGGTTCGAGCACTGAAGCTTTCTTT.

The chain couples TRBV4-1 to TRBJ1-3; D is uncertain. The germline V and J ends were trimmed by 0 bases and 4 bases, with 10 bases remaining between them. This CDR3 region has 15 residues. Germline CDR1 reads MGHRA; CDR2 reads YSYEKL. CDR3 residues: CASSQDGPAGNTIYF. The DNA of the CDR3 is TGCGCCAGCAGCCAAGATGGGCCAGCCGGAAACACCATATATTTT.

The chain carries TRBV24-1 and TRBJ2-1; D is perhaps TRBD2 (5 bases). Trimming shortened V by 4 bases and J by 2 bases, and 14 bases separated the two germline ends. The CDR3 length is 16 residues. From germline, CDR1 is KGHDR and CDR2 SFDVKD. CDR3 in amino acids: CATSDRGLDPYNEQFF. DNA for the CDR3: TGTGCCACCAGTGACCGCGGGCTAGACCCCTACAATGAGCAGTTCTTC.

The V gene is TRBV28, the J gene TRBJ1-1; 8 bases line up with TRBD1. Germline loops: CDR1 MDHEN, CDR2 SYDVKM. CDR3 size: 18 residues. The junction had 12 bases not matched to a gene; V was cut back by 3 bases and J by 0 bases. CDR3 amino acids: CASSLRQGARGMNTEAFF. Written as DNA, the CDR3 is TGTGCCAGCAGTTTGCGGCAGGGGGCTCGGGGGATGAACACTGAAGCTTTCTTT.

DNA for the CDR3: TGTGCCAGCAGCTTGGTGGCTAGCGGGAGCACAGATACGCAGTATTTT. Residues: CASSLVASGSTDTQYF. The V call is TRBV5-6, the J call TRBJ2-3, with 8 bases identical to TRBD2. The V and J ends lost 0 bases and 0 bases, in that order; junction bases with no gene match: 3. The CDR3 has 16 residues. Germline lookup yields CDR1 SGHDT and CDR2 YYEEEE.

The chain combines TRBV20-1 with TRBJ1-2; possibly TRBD1 for D (6 bases). V lost 4 bases to trimming and J lost 3 bases, with 6 bases between them. Germline CDR1 reads DFQATT; CDR2 reads SNEGSKA (reference sequence). The CDR3 has 11 residues. The CDR3: CSAKGDYGYTF. CDR3 bases: TGCAGTGCTAAGGGGGACTATGGCTACACCTTC.

The chain links TRBV12-3 or TRBV12-4 to TRBJ2-1; 8 nucleotides align to TRBD2. CDR3 length: 12 residues. Losses at the gene ends were 7 bases for V and 8 bases for J; bases not matched to a gene: 4. The CDR3 spells CASNVAGYEQFF. The CDR3 DNA reads TGTGCCAGCAACGTAGCGGGGTATGAGCAGTTCTTC.

There are a few counts of this clone. The chain employs TRBV2 and TRBJ1-3; no clear D gene. Trimming pared 5 bases from V and 0 bases from J, leaving 8 bases between. CDR1 SNHLY and CDR2 FYNNEI come from the germline V gene. This CDR3 has 14 amino acids. The DNA of the CDR3 is TGTGCCAGCAGTTGGTCAGACTCTGGAAACACCATATATTTT. Translation: CASSWSDSGNTIYF.

The J gene is TRBJ2-3, the V gene TRBV2, with 12 nucleotides matching TRBD2. The CDR3 spans 17 residues. V shed 2 bases and J 3 bases; nucleotides not matched to a gene: 6. The germline CDR1 and CDR2 sequences are SNHLY and FYNNEI. CDR3 coding DNA: TGTGCCAGCAGTGAAATCCCGGGGACTAGCGGGACAGATACGCAGTATTTT. Amino acid sequence: CASSEIPGTSGTDTQYF.

V is TRBV12-5 and J is TRBJ2-2; 9 nucleotides line up with TRBD2. The CDR3 is made up of 16 amino acids. Germline V CDR1 and CDR2: LGHNT, FRNRAP. V lost 5 bases to trimming and J lost 4 bases; unmatched junction nucleotides: 8. The CDR3 DNA reads TGTGCTAGTGGTCCCTGGGTAGCGGGAGCCACCGGGGAGCTGTTTTTT. Its translation is CASGPWVAGATGELFF.

The chain carries TRBV28 and TRBJ2-1; TRBD2 matches 9 bases. Germline V gene data show CDR1 as MDHEN and CDR2 as SYDVKM. With 5 bases clipped from V and 6 bases from J, the junction kept 8 bases outside the gene matches. The CDR3 length is 15 residues. DNA for the CDR3: TGTGCCAGCAGTCTAATAGCGGGAGTCGGCAATGAGCAGTTCTTC. It codes for CASSLIAGVGNEQFF.

The chain recombines TRBV24-1 with TRBJ2-3, with 7 bases that match TRBD2. Germline V gene lookup returns CDR1 KGHDR and CDR2 SFDVKD. The CDR3 has 15 amino acids. Germline trimming cut 3 bases from V and 9 bases from J; bases unmatched to any gene: 11. The CDR3 region is CATSDLEPGRGTQYF. CDR3 sequence (DNA): TGTGCCACCAGTGATCTGGAGCCAGGGCGGGGGACGCAGTATTTT.

V is TRBV30 and J is TRBJ2-4, with a tentative D call TRBD1 (5 bases). The CDR3 spans 13 residues. Trimming removed 0 bases from V and 8 bases from J, with 11 bases in between. Per germline, CDR1 GTSNPN and CDR2 SVGIG (reference sequence). In nucleotides, the CDR3 is TGTGCCTGGAGTGTCAGGGTTCGGGACATTCAGTACTTC. Translated: CAWSVRVRDIQYF.

The J gene is TRBJ2-7, the V gene TRBV24-1, with 9 bases that match TRBD1. The CDR3 covers 15 residues. The ends lost 3 bases at V and 2 bases at J; junction bases unmatched: 4. Germline V lookup: CDR1 KGHDR, CDR2 SFDVKD. The CDR3 DNA is TGTGCCACCAGTGATCCGGACAGGGGCACCTACGAGCAGTACTTC. This encodes CATSDPDRGTYEQYF.

V gene TRBV6-7 combines with J gene TRBJ2-7; TRBD1 matches 10 bases. TRBV6-7 is an ORF for which the function is uncertain. The CDR3 totals 16 residues. V lost 0 bases to trimming and J lost 5 bases; unmatched junction nucleotides: 7. The CDR3 spells CASSYSRDRGFDEQYF. The DNA of the CDR3 is TGTGCCAGCAGTTACTCCCGGGACAGGGGATTCGACGAGCAGTACTTC.

The genes are TRBV6-2 or TRBV6-3 and TRBJ1-1, with 7 bases identical to TRBD1. The V gene end was trimmed by 2 bases and the J gene end by 9 bases; junction bases not matched to a gene: 6. CDR3 length: 13 residues. Germline V gene data show CDR1 as MNHEY and CDR2 as SVGEGT. CDR3 sequence: CASSYDREYQAFF. DNA of the CDR3: TGTGCCAGCAGTTACGACAGGGAATATCAAGCTTTCTTT.